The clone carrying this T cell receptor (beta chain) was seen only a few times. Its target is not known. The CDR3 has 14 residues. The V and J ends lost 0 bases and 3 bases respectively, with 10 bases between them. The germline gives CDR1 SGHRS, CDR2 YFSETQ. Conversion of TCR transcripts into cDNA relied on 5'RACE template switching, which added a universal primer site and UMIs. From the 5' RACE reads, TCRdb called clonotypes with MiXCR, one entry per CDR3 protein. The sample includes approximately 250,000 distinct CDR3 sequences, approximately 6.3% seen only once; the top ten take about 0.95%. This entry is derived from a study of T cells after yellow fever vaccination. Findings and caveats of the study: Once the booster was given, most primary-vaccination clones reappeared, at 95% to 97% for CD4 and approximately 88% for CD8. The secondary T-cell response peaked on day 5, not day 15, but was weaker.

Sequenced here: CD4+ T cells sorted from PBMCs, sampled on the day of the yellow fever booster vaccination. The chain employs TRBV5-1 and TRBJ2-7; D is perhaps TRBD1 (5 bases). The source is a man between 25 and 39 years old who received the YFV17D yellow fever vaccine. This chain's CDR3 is CASSLGPGNYEQYF. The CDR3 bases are TGCGCCAGCAGCTTGGGTCCAGGGAACTACGAGCAGTACTTC.